The TCR beta chain described here comes from a study of identical twins. MiXCR, run by TCRdb on the 5' RACE reads, gives a single entry per CDR3 protein. The table shows roughly 490,000 distinct CDR3 sequences, with 13% to 15% occurring only once. CDR1 is SGHNT and CDR2 is YYREEE in the germline V gene (reference sequence). The V gene end was trimmed by 4 bases and the J gene end by 5 bases; junction bases not matched to a gene: 11. The CDR3 spans 16 residues. The sample also formed part of further work on yellow fever vaccine responses in identical twins.

This TCR came from a woman aged 18-29 years in good health. The chain employs TRBV5-4 and TRBJ2-1, with 8 nucleotides matching TRBD2. The sample comprised CD4+ T cells sorted from blood. The CDR3 region has the DNA TGTGCCAGCAGCCTCGGGCGGGGGGAACCTAACAATGAGCAGTTCTTC. Its protein product is CASSLGRGEPNNEQFF.